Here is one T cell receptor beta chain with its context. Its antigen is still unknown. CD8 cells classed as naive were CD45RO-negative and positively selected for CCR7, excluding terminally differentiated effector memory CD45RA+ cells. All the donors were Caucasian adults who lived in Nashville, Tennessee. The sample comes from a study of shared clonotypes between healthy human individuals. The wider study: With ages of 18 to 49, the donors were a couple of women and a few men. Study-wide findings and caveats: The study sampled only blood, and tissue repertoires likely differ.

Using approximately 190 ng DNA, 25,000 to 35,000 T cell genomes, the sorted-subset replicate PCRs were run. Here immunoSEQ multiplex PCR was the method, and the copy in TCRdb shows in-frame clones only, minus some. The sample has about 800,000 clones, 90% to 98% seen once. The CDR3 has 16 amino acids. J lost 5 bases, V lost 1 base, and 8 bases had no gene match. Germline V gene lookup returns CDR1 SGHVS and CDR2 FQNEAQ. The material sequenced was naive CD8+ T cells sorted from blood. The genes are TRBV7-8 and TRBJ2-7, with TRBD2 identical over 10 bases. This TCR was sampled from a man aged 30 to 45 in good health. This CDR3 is CASSLGPAGGYDEQYF. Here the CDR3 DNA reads TGTGCCAGCAGCTTAGGCCCAGCGGGAGGGTACGACGAGCAGTACTTC.